Only a few counts were recorded for the clone carrying this T cell receptor (beta chain). Its antigen remains unknown. The germline V gene encodes CDR1 SGHTA and CDR2 FQGNSA. CDR3 length: 15 amino acids. V shed 3 bases and J 3 bases; nucleotides not matched to a gene: 4. This entry comes from a study of human T cells and chemical hapten exposure. Study observations and caveats: Unchanged with DPC sensitization were TCRs above 1 in 1000 frequency. Expanded TCRs formed significantly more large CDR3 similarity clusters than controls.

Time point described: patch test 3, about 24 weeks after DPC sensitization. The treatment was: therapeutic diphenylcyclopropenone sensitization with weekly scalp DPC. Suited to DPC and affected by alopecia, the donors ranged from 18 to 70 years old. Each cDNA molecule in the library carried unique molecular identifiers. TCRdb re-called the RACE reads with MiXCR, one entry per CDR3 protein. The data show about 190,000 distinct CDR3 sequences, under 30% seen once. The sequencing used whole blood, collected in connection with sensitization to the hapten diphenylcyclopropenone (DPC). V is TRBV7-2 and J is TRBJ2-3; 9 bases fit TRBD2. This sequence originates from a woman aged 40 to 55 with alopecia areata. Some clones in this sample may be carry-over from other donors' samples. CDR3 residues: CASSFSGSGTDTQYF. The CDR3 nucleotides are TGTGCCAGCAGCTTTAGCGGGAGTGGTACAGATACGCAGTATTTT.